This TCR beta chain was obtained from a study of blood T cells in healthy people across ages. Per-sample PBMC isolation yielded at least 6.5 million cells. Study-wide results and caveats: Strong correlation linked observed beta diversity and percent naive T cells.

As for this clonotype: Its matching antigen is unknown.

Together with a sample-barcoded 5' primer, a J-beta primer mix was included in a second PCR lasting about 6 to 11 cycles. Unique molecular identifiers of 12 random nucleotides labeled each cDNA. MiXCR, run by TCRdb on the 5' RACE reads, gives a single entry per CDR3 protein. The sample holds over 950,000 distinct CDR3 sequences, roughly half seen once. V shed 2 bases and J shed 11 bases, with 12 bases lying between them. Germline loops: CDR1 SEHNR, CDR2 FQNEAQ (reference sequence). The CDR3 length is 12 residues. The sequencing sample was made of blood. This sequence was found in a woman in her sixties in good health. The chain recombines TRBV7-9 with TRBJ2-5; a possible D gene is TRBD1 (5 bases). As DNA, the CDR3 is TGTGCCAGCAGCTTACAGGGCGGTGAGCAGTACTTC. Translating gives CASSLQGGEQYF.